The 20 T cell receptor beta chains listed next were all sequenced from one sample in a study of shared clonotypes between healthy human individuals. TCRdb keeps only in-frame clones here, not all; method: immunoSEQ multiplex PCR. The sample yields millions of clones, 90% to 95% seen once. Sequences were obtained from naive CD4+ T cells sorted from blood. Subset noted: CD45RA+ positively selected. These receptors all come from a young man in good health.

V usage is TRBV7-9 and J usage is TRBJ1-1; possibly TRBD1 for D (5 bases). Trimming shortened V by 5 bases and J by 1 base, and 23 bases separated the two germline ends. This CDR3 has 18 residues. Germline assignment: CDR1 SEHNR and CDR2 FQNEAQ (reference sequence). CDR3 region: CASSTPRGGRSSNTEAFF. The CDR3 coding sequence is TGTGCCAGCAGCACCCCCCGCGGGGGAAGGAGTTCGAACACTGAAGCTTTCTTT.

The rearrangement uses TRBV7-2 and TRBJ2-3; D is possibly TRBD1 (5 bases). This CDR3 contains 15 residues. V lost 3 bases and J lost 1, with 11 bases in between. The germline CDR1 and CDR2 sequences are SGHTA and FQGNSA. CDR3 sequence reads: CASSFGAQGTDTQYF. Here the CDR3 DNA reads TGTGCCAGCAGCTTTGGGGCTCAGGGCACAGATACGCAGTATTTT.

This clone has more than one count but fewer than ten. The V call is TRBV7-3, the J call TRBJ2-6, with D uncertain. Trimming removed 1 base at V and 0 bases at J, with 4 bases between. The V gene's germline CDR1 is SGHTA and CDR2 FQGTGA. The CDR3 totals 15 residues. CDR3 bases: TGTGCCAGCAGCTTAATGACCTCTGGGGCCAACGTCCTGACTTTC. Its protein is CASSLMTSGANVLTF.

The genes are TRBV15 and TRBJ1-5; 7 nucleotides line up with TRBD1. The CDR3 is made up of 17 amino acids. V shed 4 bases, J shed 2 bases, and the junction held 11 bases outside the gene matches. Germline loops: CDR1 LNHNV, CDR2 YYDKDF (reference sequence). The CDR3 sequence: CATSTENRGTGNQPQHF. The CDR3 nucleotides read TGTGCCACCAGCACGGAAAACAGGGGTACAGGCAATCAGCCCCAGCATTTT. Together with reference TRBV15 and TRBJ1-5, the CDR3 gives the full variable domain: DAMVIQNPRYQVTQFGKPVTLSCSQTLNHNVMYWYQQKSSQAPKLLFHYYDKDFNNEADTPDNFQSRRPNTSFCFLDIRSPGLGDTAMYLCATSTENRGTGNQPQHFGDGTRLSIL.

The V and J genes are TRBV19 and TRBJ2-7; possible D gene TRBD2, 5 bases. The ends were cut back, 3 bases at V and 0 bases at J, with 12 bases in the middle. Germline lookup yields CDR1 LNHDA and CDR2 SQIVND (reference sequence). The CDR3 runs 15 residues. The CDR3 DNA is TGTGCCAGTAGTATTGGTCGCGGGTCCTCCTACGAGCAGTACTTC. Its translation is CASSIGRGSSYEQYF.

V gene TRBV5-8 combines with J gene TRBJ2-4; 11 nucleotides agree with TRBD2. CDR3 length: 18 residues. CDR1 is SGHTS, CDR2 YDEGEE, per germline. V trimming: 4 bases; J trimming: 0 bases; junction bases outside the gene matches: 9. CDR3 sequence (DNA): TGTGCCAGCAGCCCGGGACTAGCGGTAATCCTAGCCAAAAACATTCAGTACTTC. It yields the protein CASSPGLAVILAKNIQYF. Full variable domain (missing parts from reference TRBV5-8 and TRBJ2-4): EAGVTQSPTHLIKTRGQQATLRCSPISGHTSVYWYQQALGLGLQFLLWYDEGEERNRGNFPPRFSGRQFPNYSSELNVNALELEDSALYLCASSPGLAVILAKNIQYFGAGTRLSVL.

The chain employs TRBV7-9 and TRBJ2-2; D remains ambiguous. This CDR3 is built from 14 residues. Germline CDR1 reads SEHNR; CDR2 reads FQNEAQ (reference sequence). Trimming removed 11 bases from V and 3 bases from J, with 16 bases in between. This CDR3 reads CAGRPGQDTGELFF. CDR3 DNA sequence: TGTGCCGGCCGTCCAGGCCAAGACACCGGGGAGCTGTTTTTT.

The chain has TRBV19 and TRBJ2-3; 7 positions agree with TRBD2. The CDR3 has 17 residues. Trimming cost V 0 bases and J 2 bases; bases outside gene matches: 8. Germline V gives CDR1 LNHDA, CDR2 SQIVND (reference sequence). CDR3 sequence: CASSIDLEAGLTDTQYF. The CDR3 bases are TGTGCCAGTAGTATAGATCTAGAAGCGGGACTCACAGATACGCAGTATTTT.

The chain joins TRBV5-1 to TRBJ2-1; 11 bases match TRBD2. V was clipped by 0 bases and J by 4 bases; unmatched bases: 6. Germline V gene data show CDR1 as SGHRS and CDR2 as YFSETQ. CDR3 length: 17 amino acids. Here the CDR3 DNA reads TGCGCCAGCAGCTTGGCCACCTTAGCGGGAGGGTACAATGAGCAGTTCTTC. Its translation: CASSLATLAGGYNEQFF.

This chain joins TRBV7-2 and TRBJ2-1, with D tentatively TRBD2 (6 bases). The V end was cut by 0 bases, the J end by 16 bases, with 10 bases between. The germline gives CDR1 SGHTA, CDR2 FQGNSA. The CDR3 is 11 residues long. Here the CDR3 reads CASSLARDRFF. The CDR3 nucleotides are TGTGCCAGCAGCTTAGCGCGGGACCGCTTCTTC.

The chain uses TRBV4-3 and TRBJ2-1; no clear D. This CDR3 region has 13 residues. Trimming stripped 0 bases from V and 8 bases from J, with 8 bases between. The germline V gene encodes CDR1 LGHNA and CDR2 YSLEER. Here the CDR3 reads CASSQERKYEQFF. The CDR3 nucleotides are TGCGCCAGCAGCCAAGAACGCAAGTATGAGCAGTTCTTC.

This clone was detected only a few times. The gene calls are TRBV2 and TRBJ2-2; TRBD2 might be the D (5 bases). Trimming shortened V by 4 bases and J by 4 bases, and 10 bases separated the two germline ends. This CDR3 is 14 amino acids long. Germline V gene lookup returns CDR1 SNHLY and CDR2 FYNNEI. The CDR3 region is CASSGTPSTGELFF. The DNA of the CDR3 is TGTGCCAGCAGTGGGACTCCCAGCACCGGGGAGCTGTTTTTT.

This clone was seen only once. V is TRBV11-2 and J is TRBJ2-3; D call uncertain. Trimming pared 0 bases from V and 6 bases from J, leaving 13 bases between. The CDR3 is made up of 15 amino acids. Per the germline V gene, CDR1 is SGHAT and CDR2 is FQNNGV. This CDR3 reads CASSLDLVDLDTQYF. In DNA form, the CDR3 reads TGTGCCAGCAGCTTAGATTTGGTCGACCTCGATACGCAGTATTTT.

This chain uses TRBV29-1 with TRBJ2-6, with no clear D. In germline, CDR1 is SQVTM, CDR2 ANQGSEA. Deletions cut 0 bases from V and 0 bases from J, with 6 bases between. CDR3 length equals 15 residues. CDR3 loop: CSVEEVSSGANVLTF. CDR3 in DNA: TGCAGCGTTGAAGAGGTCAGCTCTGGGGCCAACGTCCTGACTTTC.

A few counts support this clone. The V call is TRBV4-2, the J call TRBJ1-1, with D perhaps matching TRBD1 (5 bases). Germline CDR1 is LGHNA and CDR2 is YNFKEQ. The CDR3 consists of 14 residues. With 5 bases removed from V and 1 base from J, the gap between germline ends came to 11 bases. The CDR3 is CASSSNQGNTEAFF. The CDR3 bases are TGTGCCAGCAGCTCTAACCAGGGGAACACTGAAGCTTTCTTT.

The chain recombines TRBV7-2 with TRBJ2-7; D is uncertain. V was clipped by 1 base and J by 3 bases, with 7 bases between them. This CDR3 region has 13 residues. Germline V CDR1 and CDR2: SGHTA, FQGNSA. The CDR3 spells CASSLEAIYEQYF. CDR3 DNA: TGTGCCAGCAGCTTAGAGGCCATCTACGAGCAGTACTTC.

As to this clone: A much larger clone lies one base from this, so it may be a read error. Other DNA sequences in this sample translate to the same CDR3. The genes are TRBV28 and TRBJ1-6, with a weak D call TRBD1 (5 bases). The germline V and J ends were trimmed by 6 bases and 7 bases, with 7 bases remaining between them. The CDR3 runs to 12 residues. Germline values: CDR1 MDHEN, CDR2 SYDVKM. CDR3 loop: CASSSGNSPLHF. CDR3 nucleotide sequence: TGTGCCAGCAGCTCAGGGAATTCACCCCTCCACTTT. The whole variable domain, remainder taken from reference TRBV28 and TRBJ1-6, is DVKVTQSSRYLVKRTGEKVFLECVQDMDHENMFWYRQDPGLGLRLIYFSYDVKMKEKGDIPEGYSVSREKKERFSLILESASTNQTSMYLCASSSGNSPLHFGNGTRLTVT.

CDR3 region: CASSRAGTTYEQYF. CDR3 sequence (DNA): TGTGCCAGCAGTAGAGCGGGAACCACCTACGAGCAGTACTTC. V is TRBV27 and J is TRBJ2-7, with TRBD2 matching 7 bases. CDR3 size: 14 residues. Trimming at V came to 5 bases and at J to 2 bases, leaving 6 bases not matched to a gene. From germline, CDR1 is MNHEY and CDR2 SMNVEV (reference sequence).

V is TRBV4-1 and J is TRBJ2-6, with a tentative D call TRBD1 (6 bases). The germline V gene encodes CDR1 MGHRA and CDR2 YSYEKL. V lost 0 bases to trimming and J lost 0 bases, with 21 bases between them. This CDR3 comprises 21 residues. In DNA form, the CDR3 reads TGCGCCAGCAGCCAAGATCCACAGGGTTACATATCTTTCTCTGGGGCCAACGTCCTGACTTTC. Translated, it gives CASSQDPQGYISFSGANVLTF.

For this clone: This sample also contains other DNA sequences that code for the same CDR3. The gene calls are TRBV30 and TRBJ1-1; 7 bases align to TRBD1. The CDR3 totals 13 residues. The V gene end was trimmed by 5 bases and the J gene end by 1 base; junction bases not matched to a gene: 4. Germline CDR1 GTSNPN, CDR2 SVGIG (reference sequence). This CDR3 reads CAWSQGKNTEAFF. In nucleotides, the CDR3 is TGTGCCTGGTCACAGGGGAAGAACACTGAAGCTTTCTTT.